These 2 T cell receptor beta chains were sequenced from one sample in a study of blood T cell repertoires in COVID-19. Here immunoSEQ multiplex PCR was the method, and the copy in TCRdb shows in-frame clones only, minus some. The profile covers roughly 100,000 clones, with 70% to 90% appearing a single time and over 3.5% taken by the ten largest. Sample: peripheral blood. These receptors were collected from a man aged 55-75 years with acute or convalescent COVID-19.

The chain carries TRBV4-1 and TRBJ1-1; 9 nucleotides match TRBD1. Germline V gene sequence: CDR1 MGHRA, CDR2 YSYEKL. This CDR3 is built from 16 residues. Trimming removed 0 bases from V and 4 bases from J; junction bases left unmatched: 6. The CDR3 here is CASSQDKRQGGTEAFF. In DNA, the CDR3 is TGCGCCAGCAGCCAAGATAAGAGACAGGGGGGCACTGAAGCTTTCTTT.

The J gene is TRBJ2-2, the V gene TRBV7-9, with 8 bases matching TRBD1. Germline CDR1 reads SEHNR; CDR2 reads FQNEAQ (reference sequence). The CDR3 spans 16 residues. The V segment lost 5 bases and the J segment 1 base; nucleotides outside the gene matches: 6. In DNA, the CDR3 is TGTGCCAGCAGCCGGGGACAGGCGGTGAACACCGGGGAGCTGTTTTTT. This translates into CASSRGQAVNTGELFF.